This paragraph reports one T cell receptor beta chain. Antigen: not known. The sample is drawn from a study of OX40 agonist ivuxolimab in advanced cancers. At the level of the study: Partial responses occurred in Three dose-escalation patients, one with hepatocellular carcinoma and two with cutaneous melanoma. General study points: Undetermined was the antigen specificity of the expanded peripheral T cells. Mean expanded clone counts were higher in CD8+ than CD4+ T cells.

Repertoires were generated with immunoSEQ multiplex PCR, while TCRdb's copy carries only in-frame clones and drops some. Counted here are 20,000 to 25,000 clones, 80% to 90% occurring once; the ten biggest clones make up roughly 24%. Patients had blood sampled at baseline and again on cycle 4 day 1 and cycle 7 day 1. This TCR derives from an adult with an advanced solid tumor such as melanoma, head and neck, liver or kidney cancer. This material consisted of CD4+ or CD8+ T cells sorted from blood, taken in a trial of the OX40 agonist ivuxolimab.

The CDR3 DNA sequence: TGTGCCAGCAGTTTAGCCAGGGGTTTTGAAAAACTGTTTTTT. It is translated as CASSLARGFEKLFF. This chain links TRBV28 with TRBJ1-4; D is possibly TRBD1 (6 bases). CDR3 length: 14 residues. Trimming removed 2 bases at V and 7 bases at J, with 11 bases between. Germline CDR1 is MDHEN and CDR2 is SYDVKM.